This T cell receptor beta chain derives from a study of long-term antiretroviral therapy in people with HIV. Trimming removed 2 bases at V and 4 bases at J, with 7 bases between. CDR1 and CDR2 (germline): SQVTM, ANQGSEA. The CDR3 has 12 amino acids. They ran version v3.0 of the immunoSEQ assay at survey level. Profiling relied on immunoSEQ multiplex PCR, and the TCRdb table lists in-frame clones only, not all of them. The table has over 30,000 clones, roughly 79% seen once. V gene TRBV29-1 combines with J gene TRBJ2-3; no definite D call. The sequences come from unsorted PBMCs, collected 3.1 years after starting antiretroviral therapy. The TCR originated in a woman in her forties or fifties with HIV. The DNA for the CDR3 is TGCAGCGTTGAAAGTTCGGCAGATACGCAGTATTTT. Translation: CSVESSADTQYF.